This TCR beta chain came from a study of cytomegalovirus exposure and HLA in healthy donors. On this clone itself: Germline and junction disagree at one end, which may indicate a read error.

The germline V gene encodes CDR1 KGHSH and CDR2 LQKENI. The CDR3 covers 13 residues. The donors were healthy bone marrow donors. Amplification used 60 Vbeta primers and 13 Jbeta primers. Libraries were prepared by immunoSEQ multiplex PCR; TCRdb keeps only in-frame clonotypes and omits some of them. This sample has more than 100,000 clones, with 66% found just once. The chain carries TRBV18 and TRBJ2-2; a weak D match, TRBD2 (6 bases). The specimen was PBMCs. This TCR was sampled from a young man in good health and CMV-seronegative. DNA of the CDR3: TGTGCCAACTCACCACTAGCTCCCGGGGAGCTGTTTTTT. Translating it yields CANSPLAPGELFF.